Listed below are T cell receptor beta chains from one sample, sequenced in a study of response to subunit inactivated influenza vaccine. TCRdb redid the calling of the RT-PCR reads with MiXCR, one entry per CDR3 protein. The sample contains roughly 570,000 distinct CDR3 sequences, about 14% of which appear only once. This specimen was PBMCs from blood, taken approximately 12 days after vaccination. Receptors originate from a man aged 45-65 years who received an inactivated influenza vaccine. Both conserved end residues are part of each CDR3. D genes are given only for firm matches. Expanded clones are given a class, and other clones once, few, many or no size at all.

TRBV3-1	TRBJ2-1	few	TRBD2	CASSQVSGGAGYNEQFF	TGTGCCAGCAGCCAAGTTAGCGGGGGGGCTGGGTACAATGAGCAGTTCTTC
TRBV4-2	TRBJ2-5	NA	TRBD2	CASSRSASGDSETQYF	TGTGCCAGCAGCCGATCGGCTAGCGGGGACTCGGAGACCCAGTACTTC
TRBV20-1	TRBJ2-7	NA	TRBD1	CSARDRRRGQKGGDEQYF	TGCAGTGCTAGAGATCGTCGCAGGGGACAGAAAGGTGGGGACGAGCAGTACTTC
TRBV20-1	TRBJ1-5	few	NA	CSHGRAAPNQPQHF	TGCAGCCACGGACGGGCGGCCCCCAATCAGCCCCAGCATTTT
TRBV18	TRBJ2-3	few	TRBD1	CASSRGQSTDTQYF	TGTGCCAGCTCACGGGGACAGAGCACAGATACGCAGTATTTT
TRBV12-3/TRBV12-4	TRBJ2-7	few	TRBD2	CASNVGLAGGVEQYF	TGTGCCAGCAACGTCGGACTAGCGGGGGGCGTTGAGCAGTACTTC
TRBV20-1	TRBJ2-3	NA	TRBD2	CSARDSGEIGDTQYF	TGCAGTGCCCGAGATAGCGGGGAGATCGGAGATACGCAGTATTTT
TRBV6-1	TRBJ2-7	few	NA	CASREAAPYEQYF	TGTGCCAGCAGGGAAGCAGCCCCCTACGAGCAGTACTTC
TRBV5-1	TRBJ2-1	NA	TRBD1	CASSRGQPRDNEQFF	TGCGCCAGCAGCAGGGGACAGCCACGGGACAATGAGCAGTTCTTC
TRBV7-2	TRBJ2-1	NA	TRBD1	CASSSTGGNEQFF	TGTGCCAGCAGCTCCACAGGGGGCAATGAGCAGTTCTTC
TRBV6-1	TRBJ2-7	NA	TRBD2	CASSPLAGRTYEQYF	TGTGCCAGCAGCCCGTTAGCGGGACGAACCTACGAGCAGTACTTC
TRBV28	TRBJ2-1	few	TRBD2	CASRAGGEQFF	TGTGCCAGCAGGGCGGGAGGTGAGCAGTTCTTC
TRBV5-5	TRBJ1-5	few	TRBD1	CASSLGTVANQPQHF	TGTGCCAGCAGCCTCGGGACAGTCGCTAATCAGCCCCAGCATTTT
TRBV29-1	TRBJ2-6	NA	NA	CSVERAGANVLTF	TGCAGCGTCGAGAGGGCTGGGGCCAACGTCCTGACTTTC
TRBV29-1	TRBJ2-5	many	NA	CSVRTNQETQYF	TGCAGCGTTCGGACAAACCAAGAGACCCAGTACTTC
TRBV20-1	TRBJ1-4	few	TRBD1	CSARGGTVNEKLFF	TGCAGTGCTAGAGGGGGGACAGTTAATGAAAAACTGTTTTTT
TRBV29-1	TRBJ1-4	NA	NA	CSASMSGVTNEKLFF	TGCAGCGCCAGCATGAGTGGGGTTACTAATGAAAAACTGTTTTTT
TRBV30	TRBJ1-2	NA	NA	CAWSGWGEGYTF	TGTGCCTGGAGTGGTTGGGGGGAAGGCTACACCTTC
TRBV7-9	TRBJ1-1	many	NA	CASSSLNTGFSEAFF	TGTGCCAGCAGCTCGTTAAATACAGGGTTTTCTGAAGCTTTCTTT
TRBV6-5	TRBJ1-1	many	NA	CASSYRRAGGMNTEAFF	TGTGCCAGCAGTTACCGGAGAGCTGGGGGGATGAACACTGAAGCTTTCTTT
TRBV11-1	TRBJ2-6	NA	NA	CASSTRRREKPSGANVLTF	TGTGCCAGCAGCACCCGACGGAGGGAAAAGCCCTCTGGGGCCAACGTCCTGACTTTC
TRBV28	TRBJ2-1	NA	TRBD2	CASSLGQAGGDNEQFF	TGTGCCAGCAGTTTAGGTCAAGCGGGAGGGGACAATGAGCAGTTCTTC
TRBV20-1	TRBJ2-5	NA	TRBD1	CSATPGQGALTQYF	TGCAGTGCTACCCCCGGACAGGGGGCTTTGACCCAGTACTTC
TRBV6-1	TRBJ2-4	NA	TRBD1	CASRNRGLAKNIQYF	TGTGCCAGCAGAAACAGGGGGCTAGCCAAAAACATTCAGTACTTC
TRBV7-2	TRBJ1-5	few	NA	CASSGRVLDQPQHF	TGTGCCAGCAGTGGGAGGGTTCTAGATCAGCCCCAGCATTTT
TRBV20-1	TRBJ2-5	few	NA	CSARDQYGQQETQYF	TGCAGTGCTAGAGATCAATACGGGCAACAAGAGACCCAGTACTTC
TRBV29-1	TRBJ2-5	few	NA	CSAERASETQYF	TGCAGCGCTGAAAGGGCGTCAGAGACCCAGTACTTC
TRBV18	TRBJ2-2	NA	TRBD1	CASSPRTGADTGELFF	TGTGCCAGCTCACCCAGGACAGGGGCCGACACCGGGGAGCTGTTTTTT
TRBV20-1	TRBJ2-1	NA	NA	CSAQEAGYTYNEQFF	TGCAGTGCCCAAGAGGCAGGGTACACCTACAATGAGCAGTTCTTC
TRBV7-8	TRBJ2-3	few	NA	CASSLLGGLSSTDTQYF	TGTGCCAGCAGCTTACTTGGAGGCCTGAGCAGCACAGATACGCAGTATTTT
TRBV27	TRBJ2-5	few	TRBD2	CASSFKRGVQETQYF	TGTGCCAGCAGTTTCAAGCGGGGGGTCCAAGAGACCCAGTACTTC
TRBV29-1	TRBJ1-5	few	TRBD1	CSAKTGGEQPQHF	TGCAGCGCAAAAACAGGGGGCGAGCAGCCCCAGCATTTT
TRBV20-1	TRBJ1-2	few	TRBD1	CSASLGGINYGYTF	TGCAGTGCCAGCTTAGGGGGCATTAACTATGGCTACACCTTC
TRBV30	TRBJ1-1	few	NA	CAWSTGGMVNTEAFF	TGTGCCTGGAGTACTGGAGGGATGGTGAACACTGAAGCTTTCTTT
TRBV20-1	TRBJ2-7	few	TRBD1	CSADRDAEPYEQYF	TGCAGTGCTGACAGGGATGCCGAGCCCTACGAGCAGTACTTC
TRBV28	TRBJ1-2	NA	NA	CAWSQGTYGYTF	TGTGCCTGGAGCCAGGGCACCTATGGCTACACCTTC
TRBV11-2	TRBJ2-2	NA	TRBD2	CASSLGTSGGPRTGELFF	TGTGCCAGCAGCTTAGGGACTAGCGGGGGGCCGAGAACCGGGGAGCTGTTTTTT
TRBV29-1	TRBJ2-1	few	TRBD2	CSVGGTSGYNEQFF	TGCAGCGTTGGTGGGACTAGCGGATACAATGAGCAGTTCTTC
TRBV7-2	TRBJ2-5	few	TRBD2	CASSYPGGETQYF	TGTGCCAGCAGCTACCCGGGGGGAGAGACCCAGTACTTC
TRBV5-1	TRBJ1-6	many	TRBD1	CASSLRQGNNSPLHF	TGCGCCAGCAGCCTCCGACAGGGCAATAATTCACCCCTCCACTTT
TRBV6-1	TRBJ2-1	few	NA	CASSELGDGTNEQFF	TGTGCCAGCAGTGAATTGGGCGACGGGACCAATGAGCAGTTCTTC
TRBV2	TRBJ2-3	few	NA	CASSVRGFADTQYF	TGTGCCAGCAGTGTTCGAGGGTTCGCAGATACGCAGTATTTT
TRBV15	TRBJ2-2	NA	NA	CATSRDNDEGRKSGELFF	TGTGCCACCAGCAGAGATAACGACGAGGGGAGGAAATCCGGGGAGCTGTTTTTT
TRBV9	TRBJ2-3	NA	TRBD2	CASAPMAGGADTQYF	TGTGCCAGCGCCCCGATGGCGGGAGGGGCAGATACGCAGTATTTT
TRBV4-1	TRBJ2-1	NA	TRBD2	CASSPWGSGGEDEQFF	TGCGCCAGCAGCCCCTGGGGCAGCGGGGGGGAGGATGAGCAGTTCTTC
TRBV6-6	TRBJ1-5	NA	NA	CASAGEVRQPQHF	TGTGCCAGCGCTGGGGAGGTTCGTCAGCCCCAGCATTTT
TRBV18	TRBJ1-1	NA	TRBD1	CASSPPGQGSSTEAFF	TGTGCCAGCTCACCTCCGGGACAGGGGAGCTCCACTGAAGCTTTCTTT
TRBV5-1	TRBJ2-1	NA	TRBD2	CASSLGLGGAYNEQFF	TGCGCCAGCAGCTTGGGTCTCGGGGGGGCCTACAATGAGCAGTTCTTC